This entry lists 22 T cell receptor beta chains sequenced from one sample in a study of T-cell reconstitution after alpha-beta-depleted transplantation in children. This sample's TCRbeta library carried unique molecular identifier barcodes. From the PCR reads, TCRdb called clonotypes with MiXCR, one entry per CDR3 protein. This table holds 250,000 to 300,000 distinct CDR3 sequences, 9.9% found once. Sequencing was performed on PBMCs from the stem cell graft donor, taken from the stem cell graft. All receptors derive from a human donor who donated a stem cell graft to a child with SCID.

The V and J genes are TRBV20-1 and TRBJ2-1; perhaps TRBD2 as D (7 bases). This CDR3 has 17 amino acids. From germline, CDR1 is DFQATT and CDR2 SNEGSKA (reference sequence). Trimming removed 5 bases from V and 0 bases from J, with 20 bases in between. The CDR3 region is CSAPPSGGTSSYNEQFF. DNA for the CDR3: TGCAGTGCTCCACCCTCGGGGGGCACTAGCTCCTACAATGAGCAGTTCTTC.

The table lists this clonotype with many counts. V usage is TRBV29-1 and J usage is TRBJ2-7; no clear D. The CDR3 runs 11 residues. Germline CDR1 is SQVTM and CDR2 is ANQGSEA. V lost 0 bases and J 6 bases, leaving 6 bases between the germline ends. CDR3: CSVEDITEQYF. Here the CDR3 DNA reads TGCAGCGTTGAAGATATAACCGAGCAGTACTTC.

The chain joins TRBV20-1 to TRBJ2-3; tentative D call: TRBD2 (5 bases). CDR1 and CDR2 from the germline V gene are DFQATT and SNEGSKA (reference sequence). V was shortened by 4 bases and J by 2 bases, with 13 bases between the two germline ends. CDR3 length equals 14 residues. The CDR3 is CSATDRGVTDTQYF. Written as DNA, the CDR3 is TGCAGTGCTACGGACCGGGGAGTCACAGATACGCAGTATTTT.

This clonotype was picked up a small number of times. V gene TRBV9 combines with J gene TRBJ1-2; 9 bases align to TRBD1. V lost 0 bases and J lost 8; bases outside the gene matches: 14. Germline lookup yields CDR1 SGDLS and CDR2 YYNGEE. The CDR3 totals 17 residues. The CDR3 coding sequence is TGTGCCAGCAGCGTAGCTACTGTTGGACAGGGGACTCCCGGCTACACCTTC. Its protein product is CASSVATVGQGTPGYTF.

Here the CDR3 reads CASSLGLGGTETQYF. The CDR3 DNA follows: TGCGCCAGCAGCTTGGGACTAGGGGGAACAGAGACCCAGTACTTC. The chain recombines TRBV5-1 with TRBJ2-5; D is tentatively TRBD1 or TRBD2 (6 bases each). Germline-derived CDR1 and CDR2 are SGHRS and YFSETQ. CDR3 length: 15 residues. V shed 0 bases and J shed 4 bases, with 13 bases lying between them. The full variable domain, its missing parts supplied by reference TRBV5-1 and TRBJ2-5, is KAGVTQTPRYLIKTRGQQVTLSCSPISGHRSVSWYQQTPGQGLQFLFEYFSETQRNKGNFPGRFSGRQFSNSRSEMNVSTLELGDSALYLCASSLGLGGTETQYFGPGTRLLVL.

A few counts support this clonotype. V usage is TRBV12-3 or TRBV12-4 and J usage is TRBJ2-7; 8 bases are a match to TRBD1. This CDR3 region has 16 residues. With 2 bases clipped from V and 2 bases from J, the junction kept 8 bases outside the gene matches. The CDR3 DNA reads TGTGCCAGCAGTTTATCTCCGGACAGGGTACCCTACGAGCAGTACTTC. Its translation: CASSLSPDRVPYEQYF.

This clonotype was found many times. This chain connects TRBV10-3 to TRBJ2-2; D unresolved. V lost 10 bases and J lost 7, with 16 bases in between. From germline, CDR1 is ENHRY and CDR2 SYGVKD. This CDR3 region has 13 residues. The CDR3 nucleotides read TGTGCCACTCATCCTGGATCCGGCGGGGAGCTGTTTTTT. It yields the protein CATHPGSGGELFF.

This clonotype was seen only a few times. J is TRBJ2-7 and V is TRBV12-3 or TRBV12-4; no reliable D call. This CDR3 has 13 amino acids. V was cut by 0 bases and J by 6 bases, with 9 bases left in between. The CDR3 reads CASSLARIGEQYF. The CDR3 DNA sequence: TGTGCCAGCAGTTTAGCGCGCATTGGCGAGCAGTACTTC.

The chain employs TRBV5-8 and TRBJ2-3; the D gene is possibly TRBD2 (6 bases). The germline gives CDR1 SGHTS, CDR2 YDEGEE. Trimming took 4 bases from V and 1 from J, leaving 13 bases between them. This CDR3 region has 15 residues. CDR3 nucleotides: TGTGCCAGCAGCAAGACTAGTATACGCACAGATACGCAGTATTTT. It codes for CASSKTSIRTDTQYF.

The chain recombines TRBV12-3 or TRBV12-4 with TRBJ2-1; the match to TRBD2 covers 8 bases. With V trimmed by 2 bases and J by 6 bases, 9 bases remained unmatched. The CDR3 has 16 amino acids. This CDR3 is CASSLTTGGPFNEQFF. As DNA, the CDR3 is TGTGCCAGCAGTTTAACGACGGGGGGGCCGTTCAATGAGCAGTTCTTC.

The gene calls are TRBV9 and TRBJ2-5, with D possibly called TRBD1 or TRBD2 (6 bases each). Deletions cut 4 bases from V and 5 bases from J, with 18 bases between. The CDR3 is 15 amino acids. CDR1 and CDR2 (germline): SGDLS, YYNGEE. The CDR3 DNA is TGTGCCAGCAGCCCCATGTGGGGGGCGGAGGAGACCCAGTACTTC. Translation: CASSPMWGAEETQYF.

The sample holds a few counts of this clonotype. The chain recombines TRBV24-1 with TRBJ2-1, with D perhaps TRBD2 (5 bases). V lost 2 bases and J lost 9, with 19 bases in between. CDR3 length: 16 amino acids. Germline V CDR1 and CDR2: KGHDR, SFDVKD. DNA for the CDR3: TGTGCCACCAGTGATTCCGGGGTTTTAGGATCTGGTGAGCAGTTCTTC. Encoded protein: CATSDSGVLGSGEQFF.

There are many counts of this clonotype. V usage is TRBV13 and J usage is TRBJ2-7, with a weak D call TRBD1 (5 bases). The germline V gene encodes CDR1 PRHDT and CDR2 FYEKMQ (reference sequence). V was clipped by 2 bases and J by 12 bases, with 14 bases between them. The length of the CDR3 is 12 residues. CDR3: CASSLFETEAYF. As DNA, the CDR3 is TGTGCCAGCAGCTTATTTGAGACAGAGGCGTACTTC.

There are many counts of this clonotype. The CDR3: CASSLSLGLAGYLEKETQYF. The CDR3 nucleotides are TGTGCCAGCAGTTTGAGTCTGGGGCTAGCGGGGTACTTGGAAAAAGAGACCCAGTACTTC. The V call is TRBV12-3 or TRBV12-4, the J call TRBJ2-5, with 9 nucleotides matching TRBD2. With V trimmed by 3 bases and J by 3 bases, 20 bases remained unmatched. The CDR3 length is 20 residues.

The chain couples TRBV5-1 to TRBJ2-7; 10 positions agree with TRBD1. The CDR3 consists of 14 residues. Germline V lookup: CDR1 SGHRS, CDR2 YFSETQ. After removal of 4 bases from V and 3 bases from J, the junction contained 4 bases not matched to a gene. CDR3 residues: CASSARDRGYEQYF. CDR3 in DNA: TGCGCCAGCAGCGCTCGGGACAGGGGCTACGAGCAGTACTTC.

As concerns this clonotype: This may be a read error: a much more frequent sequence differs by one nucleotide. Here the CDR3 DNA reads TGTGCCTGCAGCCATAGACCGGGTCCGACGAACGAGCAGTACTTC. This translates into CACSHRPGPTNEQYF. The rearrangement joins TRBV3-1 to TRBJ2-7; no definite D call. CDR1 and CDR2 (germline): LGHDT, YNNKEL (reference sequence). The CDR3 is 15 residues long.

CDR3 region: CASSPGGTTNEKLFF. The CDR3 DNA reads as TGCGCCAGCAGCCCGGGCGGGACAACTAATGAAAAACTGTTTTTT. The chain employs TRBV5-1 and TRBJ1-4; unclear D gene. Germline CDR1 and CDR2: SGHRS and YFSETQ. Between the trimmed V and J ends, which lost 4 bases and 0 bases, there was a span of 10 bases. The CDR3 consists of 15 residues.

This clonotype was detected many times. This chain joins TRBV7-2 and TRBJ2-5, with a tentative D call TRBD1 (5 bases). The length of the CDR3 is 12 residues. Looked up from germline, CDR1 is SGHTA and CDR2 is FQGNSA. V lost 2 bases and J lost 5, with 6 bases in between. CDR3 amino acids: CASSLNRETQYF. The CDR3 nucleotides are TGTGCCAGCAGCTTAAACAGGGAGACCCAGTACTTC.

This clonotype turned up a few times. The chain recombines TRBV10-3 with TRBJ1-5; 10 bases line up with TRBD1. The germline V gene encodes CDR1 ENHRY and CDR2 SYGVKD. V lost 10 bases to trimming and J lost 5 bases; unmatched junction nucleotides: 5. The CDR3 covers 13 residues. This CDR3 reads CASAGTGDQPQHF. CDR3 nucleotides: TGTGCCAGTGCCGGGACAGGGGATCAGCCCCAGCATTTT.

This rearrangement joins TRBV19 to TRBJ1-1, with D hard to call. V lost 5 bases, J lost 5 bases, and 9 bases lay in between. This CDR3 is 12 amino acids long. From germline, CDR1 is LNHDA and CDR2 SQIVND (reference sequence). The CDR3 region is CASSVIGTEAFF. The CDR3 DNA follows: TGTGCCAGTAGTGTAATTGGGACTGAAGCTTTCTTT.

The table lists this clonotype with a few counts. J is TRBJ1-4 and V is TRBV5-1; D call uncertain. Germline CDR1 reads SGHRS; CDR2 reads YFSETQ. The CDR3 contains 13 residues. Trimming took off 0 bases at V and 7 bases at J, with 7 bases between the two ends. The CDR3: CASSLERGEKLFF. The CDR3, as DNA: TGCGCCAGCAGCTTGGAACGTGGTGAAAAACTGTTTTTT.

This clonotype was seen only a few times. V gene TRBV12-3 or TRBV12-4 combines with J gene TRBJ2-3; D unresolved. There are 14 residues in the CDR3. Trimming took off 3 bases at V and 4 bases at J, with 11 bases between the two ends. CDR3 region: CASSFGQAADTQYF. In nucleotides, the CDR3 is TGTGCCAGCAGTTTTGGGCAGGCGGCAGATACGCAGTATTTT.